These 30 T cell receptor beta chains share one sample of origin, sequenced in a study of post-analysis software for immune sequencing data. Study-level findings and limits: Compared with controls, patients had more of five TRBV segments, including TRBV5-6, TRBV5-1 and TRBV20-1.

Sequencing libraries made from TCR beta cDNA carried unique molecular identifiers. TCRdb ran MiXCR on the PCR reads and lists one entry per CDR3 protein. This table has roughly 200,000 distinct CDR3 sequences, approximately 29% appearing once. Their antigens are not known. The source material was blood. The receptor source for this set is a girl aged 2-17 years with multiple sclerosis.

V and J are TRBV7-9 and TRBJ1-3; D is unresolved. The CDR3 loop spans 14 amino acids. Germline lookup yields CDR1 SEHNR and CDR2 FQNEAQ (reference sequence). Trimming stripped 1 base from V and 2 bases from J, with 6 bases between. DNA for the CDR3: TGTGCCAGCAGCTTAGACGGGGCTGGAAACACCATATATTTT. Translating it yields CASSLDGAGNTIYF.

The J gene is TRBJ2-3, the V gene TRBV6-5, with 9 bases fitting TRBD2. The junction had 1 base not matched to a gene; V was cut back by 5 bases and J by 10 bases. CDR1 is MNHEY, CDR2 SVGAGI, per germline. The CDR3 spans 11 residues. The CDR3 region has the DNA TGTGCCAGCAGTATAGCGGGAGCGCAGTATTTT. Translation gives CASSIAGAQYF.

The chain combines TRBV24-1 with TRBJ2-3; 11 bases fit TRBD2. V shed 4 bases, J shed 7 bases, and the junction held 12 bases outside the gene matches. The CDR3 has 17 residues. In germline, CDR1 is KGHDR, CDR2 SFDVKD. CDR3 nucleotide sequence: TGTGCCACCAGTGACCCCGTGGTAGCGGGAGGGCCTTATACGCAGTATTTT. Its translation: CATSDPVVAGGPYTQYF.

A note on this clonotype: This may be a read error: a much more frequent sequence differs by one nucleotide. This sequence joins TRBV28 and TRBJ1-2; 8 bases agree with TRBD1. CDR3 size: 19 residues. CDR1 MDHEN and CDR2 SYDVKM come from the germline V gene. CDR3 residues: CASSLLRQGLESLYYGHTF. In nucleotides, the CDR3 is TGTGCCAGCAGTTTACTGCGACAGGGGTTGGAGTCTCTCTACTATGGCCACACCTTC.

The chain combines TRBV15 with TRBJ1-2; a weak D match, TRBD1 (5 bases). V dropped 1 base and J dropped 6 bases, with 15 bases sitting between them. The germline gives CDR1 LNHNV, CDR2 YYDKDF (reference sequence). The CDR3 length is 15 residues. This CDR3 is CATSRAHGQGDGYTF. In DNA form, the CDR3 reads TGTGCCACCAGCAGAGCTCACGGTCAGGGTGATGGCTACACCTTC.

This clonotype was seen ten or more times. The genes are TRBV29-1 and TRBJ2-3; possible D gene TRBD1, 6 bases. The CDR3 totals 12 residues. Germline-derived CDR1 and CDR2 are SQVTM and ANQGSEA. V was cut by 6 bases and J by 4 bases, with 11 bases left in between. CDR3: CSVKQGSDTQYF. Here the CDR3 DNA reads TGCAGCGTCAAACAGGGATCAGATACGCAGTATTTT.

The V and J genes are TRBV20-1 and TRBJ2-7, with TRBD1 matching 11 bases. Germline loops: CDR1 DFQATT, CDR2 SNEGSKA (reference sequence). The V gene end was trimmed by 3 bases and the J gene end by 4 bases; junction bases not matched to a gene: 5. There are 14 residues in the CDR3. This CDR3 reads CSASSDRGLYEQYF. The CDR3 nucleotides are TGCAGTGCTAGTTCGGACAGGGGGCTTTACGAGCAGTACTTC.

The table lists this clonotype with a few counts. The chain uses TRBV10-3 and TRBJ2-7; tentative D call: TRBD1 (5 bases). Germline lookup yields CDR1 ENHRY and CDR2 SYGVKD. The CDR3 has 14 amino acids. Trimming pared 0 bases from V and 2 bases from J, leaving 8 bases between. This CDR3 is CAISESGATYEQYF. In DNA, the CDR3 is TGTGCCATCAGTGAGTCAGGGGCCACCTACGAGCAGTACTTC.

Only a few counts were recorded for this clonotype. The CDR3 DNA is TGCGCCAGCAGCTTGGTTGACGGGGATACGCAGTATTTT. Translation gives CASSLVDGDTQYF. This chain uses TRBV5-1 with TRBJ2-3; D not resolved. Trimming stripped 0 bases from V and 6 bases from J, with 8 bases between. CDR3 size: 13 residues. CDR1 and CDR2 from the germline V gene are SGHRS and YFSETQ.

On this clonotype: The junction and the germline gene differ at one end; a read error may be behind it. The genes are TRBV5-1 and TRBJ2-6, with TRBD2 matching over 12 bases. This CDR3 is 19 amino acids long. Germline CDR1 reads SGHRS; CDR2 reads YFSETQ. CDR3 coding DNA: TGCGCCAGCGGCTTGGAGGGGACTAGCGGGTACCCTGGGGCCAACGTCCTGACTTTC. Translated, it gives CASGLEGTSGYPGANVLTF. The whole variable domain, filled in from reference TRBV5-1 and TRBJ2-6, reads KAGVTQTPRYLIKTRGQQVTLSCSPISGHRSVSWYQQTPGQGLQFLFEYFSETQRNKGNFPGRFSGRQFSNSRSEMNVSTLELGDSALYLCASGLEGTSGYPGANVLTFGAGSRLTVL.

The chain has TRBV5-1 and TRBJ2-2; no clear D. V was pared by 4 bases and J by 4 bases, with 14 bases between. Germline CDR1 SGHRS, CDR2 YFSETQ. This CDR3 contains 15 residues. CDR3: CASSRERSGTGELFF. CDR3 coding DNA: TGCGCCAGCAGCAGAGAAAGGTCGGGCACCGGGGAGCTGTTTTTT.

The chain couples TRBV20-1 to TRBJ2-1; 7 nucleotides match TRBD2. Germline-derived CDR1 and CDR2 are DFQATT and SNEGSKA (reference sequence). The CDR3 has 14 amino acids. The J segment lost 0 bases and the V segment lost 6 bases, leaving 5 bases of the junction unmatched. CDR3 coding DNA: TGCAGTGCGGCGGGCGGGAGCTCCTACAATGAGCAGTTCTTC. Amino acids: CSAAGGSSYNEQFF.

This clonotype was picked up many times. The V and J genes are TRBV6-1 and TRBJ2-7; D is perhaps TRBD1 or TRBD2 (5 bases each). CDR1 and CDR2 (germline): MNHNS, SASEGT. Trimming removed 10 bases at V and 0 bases at J, with 13 bases between. This CDR3 region has 13 residues. In DNA form, the CDR3 reads TGTGCCATCAACCGGGACGCCTCCTACGAGCAGTACTTC. Protein sequence: CAINRDASYEQYF.

This sequence joins TRBV19 and TRBJ2-1; 10 bases are a match to TRBD2. The germline gives CDR1 LNHDA, CDR2 SQIVND (reference sequence). The CDR3 covers 18 residues. The ends lost 3 bases at V and 2 bases at J; junction bases unmatched: 10. In nucleotides, the CDR3 is TGTGCCAGTAGTATCGGGGAGGCGGGACTAGCGACCTACAATGAGCAGTTCTTC. Protein: CASSIGEAGLATYNEQFF.

This sequence joins TRBV29-1 and TRBJ2-7, with D tentatively TRBD1 (6 bases). The germline V gene has CDR1 SQVTM and CDR2 ANQGSEA. The CDR3 has 13 residues. The V and J ends lost 4 bases and 7 bases respectively, with 17 bases between them. CDR3 loop: CSVVTGLYNEQYF. The CDR3 coding sequence is TGCAGCGTTGTGACAGGACTCTACAATGAGCAGTACTTC.

This clonotype was found many times. The V call is TRBV2, the J call TRBJ2-5; 7 nucleotides agree with TRBD1. J lost 3 bases, V lost 2 bases, and 12 bases had no gene match. This CDR3 region has 17 residues. The germline V gene has CDR1 SNHLY and CDR2 FYNNEI. This CDR3 reads CASSETQAGTAKETQYF. Here the CDR3 DNA reads TGTGCCAGCAGTGAAACGCAGGCCGGGACAGCTAAAGAGACCCAGTACTTC.

This clonotype showed up many times. The chain recombines TRBV7-2 with TRBJ2-7; TRBD1 agrees at 8 bases. Germline CDR1 SGHTA, CDR2 FQGNSA. J lost 8 bases, V lost 5 bases, and 8 bases had no gene match. The CDR3 is made up of 13 amino acids. The CDR3, as DNA: TGTGCCAGCAGCCCAACTGGACAGGGCAAGCAGTACTTC. Amino acid sequence: CASSPTGQGKQYF. Based on the CDR3 plus reference TRBV7-2 and TRBJ2-7, the full variable domain is GAGVSQSPSNKVTEKGKDVELRCDPISGHTALYWYRQSLGQGLEFLIYFQGNSAPDKSGLPSDRFSAERTGGSVSTLTIQRTQQEDSAVYLCASSPTGQGKQYFGPGTRLTVT.

The chain has TRBV4-1 and TRBJ2-7; tentatively, D is TRBD1 (6 bases). V was clipped by 2 bases and J by 0 bases, with 20 bases between them. Germline-derived CDR1 and CDR2 are MGHRA and YSYEKL. This CDR3 contains 18 residues. This CDR3 is CASSQQDSSTGSSYEQYF. CDR3 DNA sequence: TGCGCCAGCAGCCAACAAGATTCTTCGACAGGCAGCTCCTACGAGCAGTACTTC.

In its sample, this clonotype was seen a few times. V gene TRBV5-6 combines with J gene TRBJ1-1; D is perhaps TRBD1 (5 bases). With 1 base removed from V and 4 bases from J, the gap between germline ends came to 14 bases. The CDR3 is 15 amino acids. From germline, CDR1 is SGHDT and CDR2 YYEEEE. CDR3 DNA: TGTGCCAGCAGCTTGCAGGGTAATCGGGGCACTGAAGCTTTCTTT. This encodes CASSLQGNRGTEAFF.

This chain links TRBV5-1 with TRBJ2-7; 11 bases agree with TRBD2. V shed 4 bases and J 1 base; nucleotides not matched to a gene: 4. The CDR3 is 15 amino acids. Germline V gene sequence: CDR1 SGHRS, CDR2 YFSETQ. CDR3 loop: CASSPLAGGSYEQYF. CDR3 in DNA: TGCGCCAGCAGCCCCCTAGCGGGGGGTTCCTACGAGCAGTACTTC.

This clonotype was seen ten or more times. This chain connects TRBV27 to TRBJ2-1; D unclear. This CDR3 region has 16 residues. With 4 bases removed from V and 3 bases from J, the gap between germline ends came to 16 bases. The germline V gene encodes CDR1 MNHEY and CDR2 SMNVEV (reference sequence). The CDR3 loop reads CASSSLRPGFYNEQFF. CDR3 nucleotide sequence: TGTGCCAGCAGTTCACTTCGACCGGGCTTCTACAATGAGCAGTTCTTC.

This clonotype was picked up many times. V usage is TRBV15 and J usage is TRBJ2-7; D gene unclear. The V end lost 5 bases, the J end lost 7 bases, and 9 bases lay between the germline ends. Per germline, CDR1 LNHNV and CDR2 YYDKDF (reference sequence). This CDR3 contains 11 residues. CDR3: CATSGNLEQYF. The DNA of the CDR3 is TGTGCCACCAGCGGGAACCTGGAGCAGTACTTC.

This clonotype was seen a few times. The V call is TRBV5-1, the J call TRBJ1-1; 7 bases map to TRBD1. Unmatched junction bases numbered 16, after V lost 4 bases and J lost 4 bases. The length of the CDR3 is 17 residues. Germline values: CDR1 SGHRS, CDR2 YFSETQ. CDR3 sequence: CASSQRQGGLGATEAFF. The CDR3 DNA follows: TGCGCCAGCAGCCAGAGACAGGGAGGGCTGGGGGCCACTGAAGCTTTCTTT.

In this sample, this clonotype turned up once. The V call is TRBV12-3 or TRBV12-4, the J call TRBJ2-6, with a weak D call TRBD2 (6 bases). Trimming stripped 8 bases from V and 4 bases from J, with 12 bases between. The CDR3 is made up of 14 amino acids. CDR3 in amino acids: CASQLAGGANVLTF. The CDR3 nucleotides are TGTGCCAGCCAATTGGCGGGAGGGGCCAACGTCCTGACTTTC.

In this sample, this clonotype turned up a few times. The CDR3: CASSLGLAGVAGSEQYF. The DNA for the CDR3 is TGCGCCAGCAGCTTGGGACTAGCGGGAGTAGCAGGTAGCGAGCAGTACTTC. J is TRBJ2-7 and V is TRBV5-1; TRBD2 matches at 12 bases. Trimming at V came to 0 bases and at J to 6 bases, leaving 10 bases not matched to a gene. The germline V gene has CDR1 SGHRS and CDR2 YFSETQ. The CDR3 length is 17 residues.

This clonotype has more than one count but fewer than ten. The chain carries TRBV5-1 and TRBJ1-4, with 11 bases matching TRBD1. The CDR3 extends over 16 amino acids. Trimming at V came to 4 bases and at J to 4 bases, leaving 6 bases not matched to a gene. The germline V gene has CDR1 SGHRS and CDR2 YFSETQ. CDR3 sequence: CASSRRTGGINEKLFF. CDR3 nucleotides: TGCGCCAGCAGCCGACGGACAGGGGGCATTAATGAAAAACTGTTTTTT. Filled out from reference TRBV5-1 and TRBJ1-4, the complete variable domain reads KAGVTQTPRYLIKTRGQQVTLSCSPISGHRSVSWYQQTPGQGLQFLFEYFSETQRNKGNFPGRFSGRQFSNSRSEMNVSTLELGDSALYLCASSRRTGGINEKLFFGSGTQLSVL.

The sample holds a few counts of this clonotype. The rearrangement uses TRBV6-1 and TRBJ1-1, with unresolved D. The V end lost 7 bases, the J end lost 0 bases, and 9 bases lay between the germline ends. The CDR3 extends over 13 amino acids. Germline CDR1 is MNHNS and CDR2 is SASEGT. The CDR3 spells CASMTDLNTEAFF. Here the CDR3 DNA reads TGTGCCAGCATGACGGACCTGAACACTGAAGCTTTCTTT.

This clonotype was seen at least ten times. The V call is TRBV29-1, the J call TRBJ2-1; TRBD2 matches at 7 bases. The CDR3 consists of 14 residues. J lost 0 bases, V lost 7 bases, and 6 bases had no gene match. Germline V gene sequence: CDR1 SQVTM, CDR2 ANQGSEA. Here the CDR3 reads CSAGAGISYNEQFF. For the CDR3, the DNA is TGCAGCGCCGGAGCGGGAATCTCCTACAATGAGCAGTTCTTC.

This clonotype has ten or more counts. This chain connects TRBV29-1 to TRBJ2-3, with 8 bases matching TRBD1. This CDR3 is 16 amino acids long. The ends lost 3 bases at V and 1 base at J; junction bases unmatched: 9. CDR1 SQVTM and CDR2 ANQGSEA come from the germline V gene. CDR3 loop: CSVENTGGSGTDTQYF. The CDR3 DNA follows: TGCAGCGTTGAGAACACAGGGGGATCCGGCACAGATACGCAGTATTTT.

This clonotype turned up a few times. The chain uses TRBV29-1 and TRBJ2-3; possibly TRBD1 for D (6 bases). The germline V gene encodes CDR1 SQVTM and CDR2 ANQGSEA. The CDR3 runs to 11 residues. Written as DNA, the CDR3 is TGCATCGTAAGGGGGACAGATACGCAGTATTTT. Protein product: CIVRGTDTQYF.